The following is a T cell receptor beta chain sequence with its context. What it binds is unknown. TCRbeta libraries were built with three rounds of nested PCR, modified from ARM-PCR. TCRdb reprocessed the multiplex PCR reads via MiXCR and lists one record per CDR3 protein. Here the sample spans some 51,000 distinct CDR3 sequences, less than 70% being singletons. This entry is derived from a study of tumor and adjacent non-tumor tissue in lung cancer. The overall study: Some 3.9 million productive TCRbeta reads were obtained per sample on average. Study results and caveats: Normal lung showed higher cumulative top 100 clone frequency than tumor.

RNA was extracted from bulk tissue without any cell sorting. The normal lung tissue was taken more than 3 cm from the tumor edge. The CDR3 spans 18 residues. Germline V lookup: CDR1 SGHVS, CDR2 FQNEAQ. Losses at the gene ends were 1 base for V and 5 bases for J; bases not matched to a gene: 11. The gene calls are TRBV7-8 and TRBJ2-5; 12 bases match TRBD2. What was sequenced was distant non-tumor lung tissue. The receptor was isolated from a woman in her sixties or seventies with non-small cell lung cancer. CDR3 sequence: CASSLVWGTSGSEETQYF. The CDR3 nucleotides are TGTGCCAGCAGCTTAGTATGGGGGACTAGCGGGTCCGAGGAGACCCAGTACTTC. Together with reference TRBV7-8 and TRBJ2-5, the CDR3 gives the full variable domain: GAGVSQSPRYKVAKRGQDVALRCDPISGHVSLFWYQQALGQGPEFLTYFQNEAQLDKSGLPSDRFFAERPEGSVSTLKIQRTQQEDSAVYLCASSLVWGTSGSEETQYFGPGTRLLVL.